This T cell receptor beta chain was retrieved from a study of Graves' ophthalmopathy and Graves' hyperthyroidism. Scientists amplified the TCR beta CDR3 regions from RNA transcripts. First-round RT-PCR with HTBI primers preceded a second-round multiplex PCR. TCRdb redid the calling of the multiplex PCR reads with MiXCR, one entry per CDR3 protein. The sample has 350,000 to 400,000 distinct CDR3 sequences, about 16% seen once; the top ten hold around 1.5%. This clonotype was seen at least ten times. The target antigen is unknown. Findings of the study overall: A classifier, a 13-signature model, separated ophthalmopathy from stable hyperthyroidism with approximately 88% sensitivity and 75% to 83% specificity. Most thyroid-expanded clonotypes exceeding 0.001 frequency were also found in blood.

The CDR3 is 12 residues long. V shed 5 bases and J shed 9 bases, with 13 bases lying between them. Germline V gene data show CDR1 as MNHEY and CDR2 as SVGAGI. Ophthalmopathy-affected donors exhibited moderate-to-severe activity, CAS ≥3, NOSPECS ≥4, and duration under 3 months. The origin of this receptor is a young woman with Graves' ophthalmopathy. Specimen: peripheral blood. This chain connects TRBV6-5 to TRBJ1-1, with a weak D call TRBD1 (5 bases). CDR3 nucleotide sequence: TGTGCCAGCAGTCATTTCGGGACTCAAGCTTTCTTT. This gives the protein CASSHFGTQAFF.